The 18 T cell receptor beta chains in this list originate from one sample, sequenced in a study of cytomegalovirus exposure and HLA in healthy donors. The PCR had 60 Vbeta and 13 Jbeta primers. Assay used: immunoSEQ multiplex PCR; TCRdb lists only in-frame clones, some missing. Among about 55,000 clones listed, about 84% were seen once. The material sequenced was PBMCs. These receptors were taken from a man in his thirties or forties in good health and CMV-seronegative.

This rearrangement joins TRBV7-6 to TRBJ1-4; 9 bases align to TRBD1. The CDR3 is 16 residues long. Germline lookup yields CDR1 SGHVS and CDR2 FNYEAQ. Unmatched junction bases numbered 12, after V lost 5 bases and J lost 8 bases. CDR3 region: CASSARAGQGQEKLFF. The CDR3 bases are TGTGCCAGCAGCGCCAGAGCGGGACAGGGACAAGAAAAACTGTTTTTT.

The J gene is TRBJ2-1, the V gene TRBV30; 7 positions match TRBD2. Germline CDR1 reads GTSNPN; CDR2 reads SVGIG (reference sequence). V trimming: 0 bases; J trimming: 8 bases; junction bases outside the gene matches: 10. The CDR3 covers 15 residues. CDR3 loop: CAWSVQVGGPYEQFF. Here the CDR3 DNA reads TGTGCCTGGAGTGTACAAGTGGGAGGGCCCTATGAGCAGTTCTTC.

The chain joins TRBV11-2 to TRBJ2-1, with TRBD1 matching 8 bases. The CDR3 runs 15 residues. V gave up 4 bases and J gave up 12 bases; unmatched junction bases: 14. The germline gives CDR1 SGHAT, CDR2 FQNNGV. The CDR3 coding sequence is TGTGCCAGCAGCTCCCTCCGGGACAGGACGGCTCGGCAGTTCTTC. Encoded protein: CASSSLRDRTARQFF.

This sequence joins TRBV5-1 and TRBJ2-5; no reliable D call. Near its end, the DNA agrees better with TRBJ2-7, so the J call may be wrong. This CDR3 has 12 amino acids. Per the germline V gene, CDR1 is SGHRS and CDR2 is YFSETQ. CDR3 protein: CASSSGTYEQYF. The CDR3 DNA reads as TGCGCCAGCAGCTCAGGAACCTACGAGCAGTACTTC.

V and J are TRBV6-5 and TRBJ1-1; no clear D. The V end lost 0 bases, the J end lost 2 bases, and 4 bases lay between the germline ends. CDR3 length: 13 residues. Germline V gene sequence: CDR1 MNHEY, CDR2 SVGAGI. The CDR3 region is CASSYSRNTEAFF. CDR3 nucleotides: TGTGCCAGCAGTTACTCGAGAAACACTGAAGCTTTCTTT.

The chain carries TRBV5-1 and TRBJ2-1; no reliable D call. Germline-derived CDR1 and CDR2 are SGHRS and YFSETQ. CDR3 length equals 16 residues. Between the trimmed V and J ends, which lost 0 bases and 4 bases, there was a span of 14 bases. CDR3 nucleotide sequence: TGCGCCAGCAGCTTGGTAGCCCCTATAACTTACAATGAGCAGTTCTTC. This sequence encodes CASSLVAPITYNEQFF.

This chain joins TRBV6-5 and TRBJ1-1; 7 bases agree with TRBD1. The CDR3 spans 15 residues. With 4 bases clipped from V and 4 bases from J, the junction kept 9 bases outside the gene matches. The V gene's germline CDR1 is MNHEY and CDR2 SVGAGI. This CDR3 reads CASSSSTGRSTEAFF. CDR3 bases: TGTGCCAGCAGTTCCTCGACAGGGAGAAGCACTGAAGCTTTCTTT.

This clone was seen only once. This sequence joins TRBV13 and TRBJ2-1; TRBD1 matches at 10 bases. The germline gives CDR1 PRHDT, CDR2 FYEKMQ (reference sequence). This CDR3 comprises 15 residues. Trimming took 4 bases from V and 5 from J; bases not matched to a gene: 5. CDR3 nucleotide sequence: TGTGCCAGCAGCTCCGGGGGACAGGGGAACAATGAGCAGTTCTTC. It is translated as CASSSGGQGNNEQFF.

This chain uses TRBV14 with TRBJ2-1; D unresolved. Germline CDR1 and CDR2: SGHDN and FVKESK. V lost 4 bases, J lost 9 bases, and 13 bases lay in between. This CDR3 contains 13 residues. The DNA for the CDR3 is TGTGCCAGCAGCCCAGTGGTGGGCACTGAGCAGTTCTTC. Translated, it gives CASSPVVGTEQFF.

The chain uses TRBV7-8 and TRBJ1-1; tentatively, D is TRBD1 (6 bases). The CDR3 contains 15 residues. The V end was cut by 2 bases, the J end by 0 bases, with 10 bases between. Germline loops: CDR1 SGHVS, CDR2 FQNEAQ. The CDR3 is CASSLRTVMNTEAFF. For the CDR3, the DNA is TGTGCCAGCAGCTTAAGGACAGTGATGAACACTGAAGCTTTCTTT.

J is TRBJ1-5 and V is TRBV29-1, with D hard to call. The CDR3 runs 13 residues. Germline-derived CDR1 and CDR2 are SQVTM and ANQGSEA. V was trimmed by 4 bases and J by 3 bases, leaving 10 bases between them. CDR3 coding DNA: TGCAGCGTTGTGGCCCAGATCAATCAGCCCCAGCATTTT. Translation gives CSVVAQINQPQHF.

The V call is TRBV6-5, the J call TRBJ2-7; 12 bases match TRBD1. The CDR3 is 15 amino acids. Germline CDR1 and CDR2: MNHEY and SVGAGI. V shed 9 bases and J 5 bases; nucleotides not matched to a gene: 11. The CDR3: CASTFGTGGSNEQYF. The DNA for the CDR3 is TGTGCCAGTACCTTCGGGACAGGGGGCAGCAACGAGCAGTACTTC.

The chain employs TRBV27 and TRBJ1-2, with D possibly being TRBD1 (6 bases). Between the trimmed V and J ends, which lost 2 bases and 4 bases, there was a span of 11 bases. Germline assignment: CDR1 MNHEY and CDR2 SMNVEV (reference sequence). The CDR3 is 14 amino acids. The CDR3 nucleotides are TGTGCCAGCAGTTTACGTAGAGGGGGCTATGGCTACACCTTC. Amino acids: CASSLRRGGYGYTF.

The chain recombines TRBV30 with TRBJ1-6; D is unresolved. With 1 base removed from V and 10 bases from J, the gap between germline ends came to 8 bases. Germline V gene sequence: CDR1 GTSNPN, CDR2 SVGIG (reference sequence). The CDR3 has 12 amino acids. CDR3 nucleotide sequence: TGTGCCTGGAGTGGCCTCAGGTCACCCCTCCACTTT. Residues: CAWSGLRSPLHF.

The rearrangement links TRBV5-1 to TRBJ1-1; D perhaps matches TRBD1 (6 bases). Germline V gene lookup returns CDR1 SGHRS and CDR2 YFSETQ. V shed 1 base and J shed 2 bases, with 9 bases lying between them. This CDR3 region has 14 residues. CDR3: CASSLRDTNTEAFF. For the CDR3, the DNA is TGCGCCAGCAGCTTGAGGGACACCAACACTGAAGCTTTCTTT.

This sequence joins TRBV15 and TRBJ1-1; D uncertain. V was shortened by 5 bases and J by 4 bases, with 14 bases between the two germline ends. From germline, CDR1 is LNHNV and CDR2 YYDKDF (reference sequence). The CDR3 is made up of 14 amino acids. CDR3 in amino acids: CATSGRVGTTEAFF. The CDR3 DNA reads TGTGCCACCAGCGGGAGGGTGGGTACCACTGAAGCTTTCTTT.

This clone was counted only a few times. The chain joins TRBV28 to TRBJ2-3, with a weak D call TRBD1 (5 bases). The ends were cut back, 6 bases at V and 2 bases at J, with 12 bases in the middle. This CDR3 comprises 14 residues. The germline gives CDR1 MDHEN, CDR2 SYDVKM. CDR3 residues: CASSRAGPTDTQYF. CDR3 bases: TGTGCCAGCAGCCGGGCAGGGCCCACAGATACGCAGTATTTT.

The chain carries TRBV5-1 and TRBJ2-5; D gene ambiguous. With 0 bases removed from V and 1 base from J, the gap between germline ends came to 10 bases. Germline values: CDR1 SGHRS, CDR2 YFSETQ. The CDR3 spans 15 residues. The CDR3 sequence is CASSLGGNRQETQYF. In DNA, the CDR3 is TGCGCCAGCAGCTTGGGAGGCAACCGCCAAGAGACCCAGTACTTC.